One sample yielded the 21 T cell receptor beta chains listed below, sequenced in a study of cytomegalovirus exposure and HLA in healthy donors. The assay was immunoSEQ multiplex PCR, and TCRdb's table has in-frame clones only and misses some. The data hold fewer than 250,000 clones, with approximately 87% observed a single time. The sample was PBMCs. The receptors come from a man between 18 and 29 years old in good health and CMV-seronegative.

The chain joins TRBV6-1 to TRBJ2-2; D is uncertain. This CDR3 contains 14 residues. Germline V gene data show CDR1 as MNHNS and CDR2 as SASEGT. The V end lost 10 bases, the J end lost 6 bases, and 18 bases lay between the germline ends. The CDR3 here is CATARVGVPGELFF. The DNA for the CDR3 is TGTGCCACAGCCCGGGTTGGAGTTCCCGGGGAGCTGTTTTTT.

In regard to this clone: Other DNA sequences within the sample encode an identical CDR3. The J gene is TRBJ1-4, the V gene TRBV9; D perhaps matches TRBD1 (5 bases). The germline V and J ends were trimmed by 0 bases and 4 bases, with 7 bases remaining between them. The CDR3 loop spans 14 amino acids. Germline-derived CDR1 and CDR2 are SGDLS and YYNGEE. The CDR3 sequence: CASSVGQGNEKLFF. CDR3 DNA: TGTGCCAGCAGCGTAGGGCAGGGTAATGAAAAACTGTTTTTT.

The chain employs TRBV27 and TRBJ2-7; tentative D call: TRBD1 (6 bases). Trimming pared 10 bases from V and 0 bases from J, leaving 16 bases between. CDR3 length: 14 amino acids. CDR1 is MNHEY, CDR2 SMNVEV, per germline (reference sequence). The CDR3 DNA sequence: TGTGCCACCAATCCCTCAGGGGCCTCCTACGAGCAGTACTTC. Protein product: CATNPSGASYEQYF.

V is TRBV28 and J is TRBJ2-2, with D possibly being TRBD2 (6 bases). V dropped 7 bases and J dropped 4 bases, with 16 bases sitting between them. Per germline, CDR1 MDHEN and CDR2 SYDVKM. The CDR3 totals 15 residues. The DNA for the CDR3 is TGTGCCAGCAAAGGAGGAGGGCTTGTCACCGGGGAGCTGTTTTTT. Residues: CASKGGGLVTGELFF.

J is TRBJ1-4 and V is TRBV9; D is ambiguous. This CDR3 has 13 amino acids. Trimming removed 4 bases from V and 5 bases from J, with 9 bases in between. The V gene's germline CDR1 is SGDLS and CDR2 YYNGEE. CDR3 residues: CASSLAPNEKLFF. The CDR3 bases are TGTGCCAGCAGCCTGGCCCCGAATGAAAAACTGTTTTTT.

The chain carries TRBV29-1 and TRBJ2-5; D may be TRBD1 (8 bases). The CDR3 covers 12 residues. Trimming stripped 6 bases from V and 4 bases from J, with 12 bases between. Germline CDR1 and CDR2: SQVTM and ANQGSEA. CDR3 nucleotides: TGCAGCGTGGACAGGGAGGGAGAGACCCAGTACTTC. Translation gives CSVDREGETQYF. The full variable domain, rest sourced from reference TRBV29-1 and TRBJ2-5, is SAVISQKPSRDICQRGTSLTIQCQVDSQVTMMFWYRQQPGQSLTLIATANQGSEATYESGFVIDKFPISRPNLTFSTLTVSNMSPEDSSIYLCSVDREGETQYFGPGTRLLVL.

In this sample, this clone turned up once. The genes are TRBV11-3 and TRBJ2-1, with 7 bases fitting TRBD1. The CDR3 extends over 14 amino acids. Germline trimming cut 3 bases from V and 2 bases from J; bases unmatched to any gene: 1. CDR1 and CDR2 (germline): SGHNT, YENEEA. The DNA for the CDR3 is TGTGCCAGCAGCTTGACAGGGACCTACAATGAGCAGTTCTTC. This codes for CASSLTGTYNEQFF.

This chain links TRBV30 with TRBJ2-1; D possibly corresponds to TRBD1 (6 bases). V shed 8 bases and J shed 7 bases, with 24 bases lying between them. The CDR3 runs to 15 residues. In germline, CDR1 is GTSNPN, CDR2 SVGIG (reference sequence). The CDR3 nucleotides are TGTGCCCACCAAATGAGGGGGAGCCAGTTAAATGAGCAGTTCTTC. Translation: CAHQMRGSQLNEQFF.

DNA for the CDR3: TGTGCCTGGAGTGCGGGGTCGCGCTACACCTTC. It yields the protein CAWSAGSRYTF. The V gene is TRBV30, the J gene TRBJ1-2; D unclear. This CDR3 has 11 amino acids. Trimming took 1 base from V and 9 from J, leaving 9 bases between them. Germline assignment: CDR1 GTSNPN and CDR2 SVGIG (reference sequence).

This chain links TRBV7-9 with TRBJ1-4; possibly TRBD1 for D (5 bases). CDR1 is SEHNR and CDR2 is FQNEAQ in the germline V gene (reference sequence). With 5 bases removed from V and 0 bases from J, the gap between germline ends came to 13 bases. The CDR3 runs to 16 residues. The CDR3: CASSAPRGATNEKLFF. In DNA, the CDR3 is TGTGCCAGCAGCGCCCCGCGGGGGGCAACTAATGAAAAACTGTTTTTT.

V and J are TRBV1 and TRBJ2-3; the DNA was not used to check the table's D call, TRBD1. TRBV1 is a documented pseudogene. CDR3 length: 17 amino acids. The CDR3 DNA sequence: TGCACCAGCAGCCCATCGCCGGACCGTCAGGGTCCAGATACGCAGTATTTT. Translating it yields CTSSPSPDRQGPDTQYF.

The rearrangement joins TRBV4-3 to TRBJ2-3; TRBD1 might be the D (6 bases). The CDR3 has 15 amino acids. V was cut by 7 bases and J by 1 base, with 15 bases left in between. Germline V gene data show CDR1 as LGHNA and CDR2 as YSLEER. CDR3 in amino acids: CASTLFWTGTDTQYF. The CDR3 coding sequence is TGCGCCAGCACCCTTTTTTGGACAGGCACAGATACGCAGTATTTT.

This clone came up once. The CDR3 reads CASATFAGDLPIEETQYF. The CDR3 coding sequence is TGTGCCAGCGCAACGTTCGCGGGGGACCTGCCCATAGAAGAGACCCAGTACTTC. The chain combines TRBV28 with TRBJ2-5; 7 nucleotides agree with TRBD2. With 8 bases clipped from V and 3 bases from J, the junction kept 21 bases outside the gene matches. Germline V gives CDR1 MDHEN, CDR2 SYDVKM. The CDR3 spans 18 residues.

The CDR3 loop is CASSQGLQGSEAFF. DNA for the CDR3: TGCGCCAGCAGCCAAGGCCTACAGGGGAGTGAAGCTTTCTTT. The genes are TRBV4-3 and TRBJ1-1; TRBD1 agrees at 7 bases. V was pared by 1 base and J by 7 bases, with 6 bases of the junction left unmatched. This CDR3 comprises 14 residues. CDR1 is LGHNA, CDR2 YSLEER, per germline.

The gene calls are TRBV4-1 and TRBJ2-5; 8 bases map to TRBD2. With 0 bases clipped from V and 4 bases from J, the junction kept 4 bases outside the gene matches. CDR1 MGHRA and CDR2 YSYEKL come from the germline V gene. This CDR3 region has 15 residues. The CDR3 DNA follows: TGCGCCAGCAGCCAAGAAATCGCGGGGGGAGAGACCCAGTACTTC. It yields the protein CASSQEIAGGETQYF.

This chain connects TRBV7-9 to TRBJ1-2; D is perhaps TRBD1 (6 bases). Between the trimmed V and J ends, which lost 5 bases and 1 base, there was a span of 8 bases. The CDR3 loop spans 13 amino acids. The germline V gene encodes CDR1 SEHNR and CDR2 FQNEAQ (reference sequence). The CDR3 reads CASSRQDNYGYTF. CDR3 nucleotides: TGTGCCAGCAGCAGACAGGATAACTATGGCTACACCTTC.

CDR3 protein: CASSWTGEGYEQYF. CDR3 in DNA: TGTGCCAGTAGTTGGACAGGGGAAGGTTACGAGCAGTACTTC. The chain uses TRBV19 and TRBJ2-7, with 9 bases matching TRBD1. Germline V lookup: CDR1 LNHDA, CDR2 SQIVND (reference sequence). J gave up 4 bases and V 5 bases, and 6 bases lay outside the gene matches. CDR3 length equals 14 residues.

The chain carries TRBV7-2 and TRBJ1-2; D ambiguous. Trimming cost V 5 bases and J 0 bases, with 13 bases left between them. The CDR3 length is 15 residues. Germline V gives CDR1 SGHTA, CDR2 FQGNSA. The CDR3 loop is CASSPTRQPNYGYTF. CDR3 in DNA: TGTGCCAGCAGCCCTACGAGACAACCTAACTATGGCTACACCTTC.

A single count supports this clone. The chain combines TRBV28 with TRBJ2-1; 11 bases match TRBD2. CDR3 size: 18 residues. Germline assignment: CDR1 MDHEN and CDR2 SYDVKM. Trimming took 5 bases from V and 0 from J; bases not matched to a gene: 9. This CDR3 reads CASSPGLAAPTSYNEQFF. CDR3 nucleotides: TGTGCCAGCAGTCCGGGACTAGCGGCTCCTACCTCCTACAATGAGCAGTTCTTC.

This chain uses TRBV5-4 with TRBJ1-1; 7 nucleotides align to TRBD1. The CDR3 consists of 15 residues. V shed 4 bases and J 8 bases; nucleotides not matched to a gene: 14. Germline CDR1 reads SGHNT; CDR2 reads YYREEE (reference sequence). The CDR3 DNA sequence: TGTGCCAGCAGCCCCACTTCGACAGGGTCGGTAGAAGCTTTCTTT. This codes for CASSPTSTGSVEAFF.

The chain links TRBV4-1 to TRBJ2-7; TRBD1 matches at 8 bases. Germline V gene sequence: CDR1 MGHRA, CDR2 YSYEKL. The CDR3 sequence is 16 residues long. V lost 1 base to trimming and J lost 5 bases; unmatched junction nucleotides: 10. CDR3 protein: CASSQVVTGGFHEQYF. The CDR3 DNA reads TGCGCCAGCAGCCAAGTTGTAACAGGGGGATTCCACGAGCAGTACTTC.